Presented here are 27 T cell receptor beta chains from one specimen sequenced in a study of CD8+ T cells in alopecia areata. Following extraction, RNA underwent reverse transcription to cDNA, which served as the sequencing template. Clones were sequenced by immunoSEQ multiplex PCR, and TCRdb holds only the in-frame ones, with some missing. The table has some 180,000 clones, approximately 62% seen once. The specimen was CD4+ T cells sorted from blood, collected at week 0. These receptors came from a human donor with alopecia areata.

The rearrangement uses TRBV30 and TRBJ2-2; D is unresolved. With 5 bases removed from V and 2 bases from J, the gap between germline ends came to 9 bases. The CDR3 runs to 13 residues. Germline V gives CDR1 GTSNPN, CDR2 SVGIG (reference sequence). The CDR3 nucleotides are TGTGCCTGGGATCCGGCCAACACCGGGGAGCTGTTTTTT. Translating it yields CAWDPANTGELFF.

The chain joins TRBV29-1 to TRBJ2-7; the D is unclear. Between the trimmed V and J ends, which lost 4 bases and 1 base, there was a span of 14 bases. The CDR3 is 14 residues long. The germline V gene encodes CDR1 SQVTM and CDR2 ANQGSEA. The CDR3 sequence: CSVAYGPRSYEQYF. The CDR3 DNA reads TGCAGCGTTGCTTACGGGCCCCGGTCCTACGAGCAGTACTTC.

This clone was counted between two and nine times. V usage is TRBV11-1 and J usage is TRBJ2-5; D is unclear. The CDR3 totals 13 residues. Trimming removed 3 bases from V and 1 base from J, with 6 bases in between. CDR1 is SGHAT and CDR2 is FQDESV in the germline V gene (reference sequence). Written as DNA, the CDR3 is TGTGCCAGCAGCTTTGGCGGCCAAGAGACCCAGTACTTC. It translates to CASSFGGQETQYF.

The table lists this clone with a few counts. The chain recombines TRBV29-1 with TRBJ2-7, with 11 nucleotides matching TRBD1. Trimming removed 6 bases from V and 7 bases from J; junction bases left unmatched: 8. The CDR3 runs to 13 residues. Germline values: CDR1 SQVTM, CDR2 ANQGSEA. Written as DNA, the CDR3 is TGCAGCGTGCAAGGACAGGGGGCGGGAGAGCAGTACTTC. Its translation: CSVQGQGAGEQYF.

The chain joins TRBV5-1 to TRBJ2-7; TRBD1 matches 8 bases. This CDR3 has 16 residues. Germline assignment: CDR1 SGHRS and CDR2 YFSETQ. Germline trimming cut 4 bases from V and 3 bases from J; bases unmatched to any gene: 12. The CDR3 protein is CASSPTIGTGIYEQYF. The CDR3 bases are TGCGCCAGCAGCCCTACCATAGGGACAGGTATCTACGAGCAGTACTTC.

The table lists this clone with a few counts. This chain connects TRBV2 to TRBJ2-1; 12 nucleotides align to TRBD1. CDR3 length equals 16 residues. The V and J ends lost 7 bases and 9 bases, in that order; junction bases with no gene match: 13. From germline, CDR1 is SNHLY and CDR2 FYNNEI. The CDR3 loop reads CASTYDRDRGHAEQFF. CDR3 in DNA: TGTGCCAGCACCTACGACCGGGACAGGGGGCATGCTGAGCAGTTCTTC. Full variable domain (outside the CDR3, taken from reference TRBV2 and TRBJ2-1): EPEVTQTPSHQVTQMGQEVILRCVPISNHLYFYWYRQILGQKVEFLVSFYNNEISEKSEIFDDQFSVERPDGSNFTLKIRSTKLEDSAMYFCASTYDRDRGHAEQFFGPGTRLTVL.

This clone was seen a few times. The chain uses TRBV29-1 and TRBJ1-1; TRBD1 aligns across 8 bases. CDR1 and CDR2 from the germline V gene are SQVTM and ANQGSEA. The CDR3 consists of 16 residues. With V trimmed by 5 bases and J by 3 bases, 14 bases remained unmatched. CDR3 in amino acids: CSVLGAGGVLDTEAFF. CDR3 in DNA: TGCAGCGTTCTAGGGGCAGGGGGCGTTCTGGACACTGAAGCTTTCTTT.

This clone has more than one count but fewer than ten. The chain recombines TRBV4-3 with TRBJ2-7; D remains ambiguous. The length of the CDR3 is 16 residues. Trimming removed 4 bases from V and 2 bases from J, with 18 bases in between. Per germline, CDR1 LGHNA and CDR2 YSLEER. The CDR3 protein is CASSPNSWTLAYEQYF. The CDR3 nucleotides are TGCGCCAGCAGCCCAAACTCATGGACCCTGGCCTACGAGCAGTACTTC.

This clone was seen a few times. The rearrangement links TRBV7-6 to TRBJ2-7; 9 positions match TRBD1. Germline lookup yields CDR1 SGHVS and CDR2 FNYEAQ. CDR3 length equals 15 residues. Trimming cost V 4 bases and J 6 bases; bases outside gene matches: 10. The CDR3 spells CASSSLLGQGSEQYF. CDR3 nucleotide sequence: TGTGCCAGCAGCTCGCTCTTGGGACAGGGTTCCGAGCAGTACTTC.

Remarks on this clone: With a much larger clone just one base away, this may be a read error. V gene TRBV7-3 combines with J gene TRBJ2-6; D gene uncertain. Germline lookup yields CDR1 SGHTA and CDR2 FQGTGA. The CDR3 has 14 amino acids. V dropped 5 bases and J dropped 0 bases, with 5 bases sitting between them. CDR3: CASSPFSGANVLTF. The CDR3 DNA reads TGTGCCAGCAGCCCCTTCTCTGGGGCCAACGTCCTGACTTTC.

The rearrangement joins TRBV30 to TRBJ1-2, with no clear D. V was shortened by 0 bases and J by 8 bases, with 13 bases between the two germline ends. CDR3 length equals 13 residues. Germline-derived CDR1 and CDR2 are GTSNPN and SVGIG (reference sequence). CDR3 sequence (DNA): TGTGCCTGGAGTGTCGTCCTCCTGGGAGGCTACACCTTC. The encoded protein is CAWSVVLLGGYTF. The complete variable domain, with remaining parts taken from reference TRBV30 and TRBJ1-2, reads SQTIHQWPATLVQPVGSPLSLECTVEGTSNPNLYWYRQAAGRGLQLLFYSVGIGQISSEVPQNLSASRPQDRQFILSSKKLLLSDSGFYLCAWSVVLLGGYTFGSGTRLTVV.

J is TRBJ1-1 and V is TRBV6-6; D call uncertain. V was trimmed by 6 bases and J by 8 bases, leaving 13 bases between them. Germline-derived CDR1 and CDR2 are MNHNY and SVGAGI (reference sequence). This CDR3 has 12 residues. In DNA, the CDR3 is TGTGCCAGCAGAGACCTGGAGGGAGAAGCTTTCTTT. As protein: CASRDLEGEAFF.

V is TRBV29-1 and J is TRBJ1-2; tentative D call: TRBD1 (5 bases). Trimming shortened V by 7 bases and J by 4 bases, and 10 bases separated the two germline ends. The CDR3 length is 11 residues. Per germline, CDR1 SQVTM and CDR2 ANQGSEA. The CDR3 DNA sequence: TGCAGCGCCATAGGGGTCTATGGCTACACCTTC. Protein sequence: CSAIGVYGYTF.

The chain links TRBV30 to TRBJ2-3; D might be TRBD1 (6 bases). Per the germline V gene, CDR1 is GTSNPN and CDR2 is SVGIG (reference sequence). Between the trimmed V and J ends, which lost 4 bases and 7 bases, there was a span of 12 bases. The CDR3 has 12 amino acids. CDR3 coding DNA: TGTGCCTGGACCGATAGGGGGAATACGCAGTATTTT. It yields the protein CAWTDRGNTQYF.

In DNA, the CDR3 is TGTGCCAGACTACGACAGGAAGATTTGGGCTACACCTTC. As protein: CARLRQEDLGYTF. This rearrangement joins TRBV30 to TRBJ1-2, with a weak D call TRBD1 (6 bases). V was trimmed by 8 bases and J by 8 bases, leaving 21 bases between them. In germline, CDR1 is GTSNPN, CDR2 SVGIG (reference sequence). The CDR3 covers 13 residues.

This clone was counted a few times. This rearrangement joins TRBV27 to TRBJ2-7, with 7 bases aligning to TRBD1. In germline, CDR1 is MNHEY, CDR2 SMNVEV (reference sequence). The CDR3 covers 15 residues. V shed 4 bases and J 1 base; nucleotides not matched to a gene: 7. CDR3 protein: CASSSTGTGSYEQYF. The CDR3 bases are TGTGCCAGCAGTTCGACAGGGACGGGGTCCTACGAGCAGTACTTC.

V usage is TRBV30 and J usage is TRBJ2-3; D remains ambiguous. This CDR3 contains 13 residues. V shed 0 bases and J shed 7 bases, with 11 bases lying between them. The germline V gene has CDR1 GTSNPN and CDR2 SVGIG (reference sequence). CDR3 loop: CAWSVGGSNTQYF. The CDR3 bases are TGTGCCTGGAGTGTGGGTGGATCCAATACGCAGTATTTT.

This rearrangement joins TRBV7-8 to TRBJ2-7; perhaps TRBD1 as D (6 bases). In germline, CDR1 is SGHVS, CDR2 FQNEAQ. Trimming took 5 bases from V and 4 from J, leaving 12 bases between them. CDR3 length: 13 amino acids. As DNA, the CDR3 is TGTGCCAGCAGCCCTACCGGACAGTACGAGCAGTACTTC. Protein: CASSPTGQYEQYF.

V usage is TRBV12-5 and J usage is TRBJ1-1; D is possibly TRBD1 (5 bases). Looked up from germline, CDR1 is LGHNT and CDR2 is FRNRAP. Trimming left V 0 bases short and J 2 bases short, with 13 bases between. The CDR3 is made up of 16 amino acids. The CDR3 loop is CASGLVPGMVNTEAFF. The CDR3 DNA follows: TGTGCTAGTGGTTTGGTACCAGGGATGGTAAACACTGAAGCTTTCTTT.

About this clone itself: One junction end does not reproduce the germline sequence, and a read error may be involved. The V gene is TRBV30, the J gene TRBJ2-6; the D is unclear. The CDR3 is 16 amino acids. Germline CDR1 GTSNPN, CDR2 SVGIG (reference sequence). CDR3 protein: CTWSVRGPSGANVLTF. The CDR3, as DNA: TGTACCTGGAGTGTACGAGGACCCTCTGGGGCCAACGTCCTGACTTTC.

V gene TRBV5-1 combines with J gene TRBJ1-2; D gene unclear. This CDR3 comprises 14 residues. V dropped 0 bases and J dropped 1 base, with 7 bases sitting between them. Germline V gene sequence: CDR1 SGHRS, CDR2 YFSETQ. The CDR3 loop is CASSLADLNYGYTF. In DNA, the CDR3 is TGCGCCAGCAGCTTGGCGGACCTTAACTATGGCTACACCTTC.

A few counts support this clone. The CDR3 reads CRWDVANYGYTF. CDR3 bases: TGCAGGTGGGACGTGGCTAACTATGGCTACACCTTC. The genes are TRBV29-1 and TRBJ1-2; D is possibly TRBD1 (5 bases). The CDR3 is 12 amino acids. Germline V lookup: CDR1 SQVTM, CDR2 ANQGSEA.

CDR3 coding DNA: TGTGCCATCAGCGGACAGGACAACCCAATTGGCGAGCAGTACTTC. As protein: CAISGQDNPIGEQYF. V gene TRBV10-3 combines with J gene TRBJ2-7, with 7 nucleotides matching TRBD1. Looked up from germline, CDR1 is ENHRY and CDR2 is SYGVKD. The V gene end was trimmed by 6 bases and the J gene end by 6 bases; junction bases not matched to a gene: 14. The CDR3 consists of 15 residues.

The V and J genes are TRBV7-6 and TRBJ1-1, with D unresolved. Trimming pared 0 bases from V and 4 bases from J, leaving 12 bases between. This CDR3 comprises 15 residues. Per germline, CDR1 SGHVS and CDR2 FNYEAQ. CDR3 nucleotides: TGTGCCAGCAGCTTAGCTCCGGTGGGGAGCACTGAAGCTTTCTTT. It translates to CASSLAPVGSTEAFF.

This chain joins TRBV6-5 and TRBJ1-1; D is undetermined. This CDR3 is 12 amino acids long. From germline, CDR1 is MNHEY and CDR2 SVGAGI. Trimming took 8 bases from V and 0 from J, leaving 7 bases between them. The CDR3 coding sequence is TGTGCCAGCCAGAACATGAACACTGAAGCTTTCTTT. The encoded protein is CASQNMNTEAFF.

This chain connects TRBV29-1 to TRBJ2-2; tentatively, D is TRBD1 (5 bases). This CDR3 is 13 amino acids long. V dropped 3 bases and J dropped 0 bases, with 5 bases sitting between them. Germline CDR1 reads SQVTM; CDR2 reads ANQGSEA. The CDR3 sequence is CSVDRANTGELFF. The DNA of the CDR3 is TGCAGCGTTGACAGGGCGAACACCGGGGAGCTGTTTTTT.

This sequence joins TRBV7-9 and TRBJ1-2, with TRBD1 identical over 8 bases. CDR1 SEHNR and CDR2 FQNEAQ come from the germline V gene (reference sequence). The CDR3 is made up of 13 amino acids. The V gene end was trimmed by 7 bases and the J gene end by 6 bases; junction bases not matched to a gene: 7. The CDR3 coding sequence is TGTGCCAGCAACTACAGGGGGACGGATGGCTACACCTTC. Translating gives CASNYRGTDGYTF.